The sequence of this T cell receptor beta chain was determined in a study of T cells in Graves' hyperthyroidism and ophthalmopathy. The CDR3 loop spans 15 amino acids. Trimming cost V 1 base and J 1 base, with 10 bases left between them. Per germline, CDR1 KGHSH and CDR2 LQKENI. TCR beta CDR3 regions were amplified from RNA. TCR CDR3 regions were first amplified by RT-PCR with HTBI primers. TCRdb used MiXCR to reprocess the multiplex PCR reads, holding one entry per CDR3 protein. The table includes roughly 170,000 distinct CDR3 sequences, about 17% detected once. This clonotype was observed many times. Every diagnosis used clinical symptoms, serum thyroxine and TRAb, thyroid ultrasound and orbital computed tomography.

Material for sequencing was blood. This chain connects TRBV18 to TRBJ1-1; the D gene is possibly TRBD1 (6 bases). The sequence derives from a woman between 45 and 60 years old with Graves' hyperthyroidism. Here the CDR3 DNA reads TGTGCCAGCTCACCACTTTCGGGGGCGAACACTGAAGCTTTCTTT. As protein: CASSPLSGANTEAFF.